This TCR beta chain was identified during a study of blood T cell repertoires in COVID-19. Study overall: Samples came from the United States, Italy and Spain, spanning acute and convalescent COVID-19. Sources were T cells, B-cell-depleted T cells, or PBMCs; the material itself was cDNA or gDNA.

Trimming cost V 0 bases and J 5 bases, with 15 bases left between them. CDR1 and CDR2 (germline): SGDLS, YYNGEE. CDR3 length equals 16 residues. Authors' methods: Estimated nucleated cell counts came from reference gene primer amplification. Libraries were prepared by immunoSEQ multiplex PCR; TCRdb keeps only in-frame clonotypes and omits some of them. The D gene and trimming were derived from the DNA, and the V and J assignments and clone size from that table. The table includes tens of thousands of clones, about nine tenths detected once. This clone has just a few counts. The chain carries TRBV9 and TRBJ2-1, with a tentative D call TRBD2 (6 bases). The sample taken for sequencing was peripheral blood. The clonotype was recovered from a man in his sixties with acute or convalescent COVID-19. The CDR3 nucleotides are TGTGCCAGCAGCGTAGAGTACGGGAGCACCAACAATGAGCAGTTCTTC. This translates into CASSVEYGSTNNEQFF.